This T cell receptor (beta chain) was sequenced during a study of OX40 agonist ivuxolimab in advanced cancers. Study results and caveats: Both CD4+ and CD8+ T cell populations in blood had undergone clonal expansion by week 6 at 0.1 to 3.0 mg/kg.

Concerning this clone: Its antigen is still unknown.

In germline, CDR1 is LGHNA, CDR2 YNFKEQ. The CDR3 contains 14 residues. V was cut by 0 bases and J by 1 base, with 5 bases left in between. Generated by immunoSEQ multiplex PCR, the TCRdb table keeps only in-frame clones and is missing some. This sample has about 76,000 clones, with approximately 88% found just once. Specimen: CD4+ or CD8+ T cells sorted from blood, collected in a trial of the OX40 agonist ivuxolimab. This clonotype was sampled from an adult with an advanced solid tumor such as melanoma, head and neck, liver or kidney cancer. The chain combines TRBV4-2 with TRBJ2-3; weak D call: TRBD1 (5 bases). The CDR3 loop is CASSQETGTDTQYF. In DNA form, the CDR3 reads TGTGCCAGCAGCCAAGAGACAGGCACAGATACGCAGTATTTT.